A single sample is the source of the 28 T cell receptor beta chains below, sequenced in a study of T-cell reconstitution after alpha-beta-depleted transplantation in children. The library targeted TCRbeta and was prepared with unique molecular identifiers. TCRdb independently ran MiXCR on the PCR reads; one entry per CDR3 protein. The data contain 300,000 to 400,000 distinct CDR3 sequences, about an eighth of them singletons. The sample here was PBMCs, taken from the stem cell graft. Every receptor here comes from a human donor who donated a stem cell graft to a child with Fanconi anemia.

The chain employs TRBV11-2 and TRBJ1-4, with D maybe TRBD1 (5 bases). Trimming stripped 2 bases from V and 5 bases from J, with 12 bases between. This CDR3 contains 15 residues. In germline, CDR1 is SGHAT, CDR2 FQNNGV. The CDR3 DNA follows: TGTGCCAGCAGCTTATGGGGGAGTGTAAATGAAAAACTGTTTTTT. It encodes CASSLWGSVNEKLFF. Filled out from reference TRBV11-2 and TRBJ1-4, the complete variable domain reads EAGVAQSPRYKIIEKRQSVAFWCNPISGHATLYWYQQILGQGPKLLIQFQNNGVVDDSQLPKDRFSAERLKGVDSTLKIQPAKLEDSAVYLCASSLWGSVNEKLFFGSGTQLSVL.

This CDR3 reads CASSYSRGLSYGYTF. Written as DNA, the CDR3 is TGTGCCAGCAGTTACTCGAGGGGGCTGAGCTATGGCTACACCTTC. The V gene is TRBV6-5, the J gene TRBJ1-2; 7 nucleotides agree with TRBD1. The CDR3 loop spans 15 amino acids. CDR1 MNHEY and CDR2 SVGAGI come from the germline V gene. Trimming removed 0 bases from V and 4 bases from J; junction bases left unmatched: 5.

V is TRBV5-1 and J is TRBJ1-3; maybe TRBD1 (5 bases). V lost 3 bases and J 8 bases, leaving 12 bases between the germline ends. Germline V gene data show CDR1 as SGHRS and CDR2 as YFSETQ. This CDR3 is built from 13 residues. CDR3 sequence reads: CASSYGQQDTIYF. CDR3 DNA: TGCGCCAGCAGCTACGGACAACAGGACACCATATATTTT. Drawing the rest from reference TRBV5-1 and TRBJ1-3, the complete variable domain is KAGVTQTPRYLIKTRGQQVTLSCSPISGHRSVSWYQQTPGQGLQFLFEYFSETQRNKGNFPGRFSGRQFSNSRSEMNVSTLELGDSALYLCASSYGQQDTIYFGEGSWLTVV.

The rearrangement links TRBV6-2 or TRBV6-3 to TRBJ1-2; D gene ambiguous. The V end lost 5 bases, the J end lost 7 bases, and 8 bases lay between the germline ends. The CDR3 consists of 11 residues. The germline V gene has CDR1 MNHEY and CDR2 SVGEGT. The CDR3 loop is CASSHRGGYTF. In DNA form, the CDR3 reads TGTGCCAGCAGTCACAGAGGTGGCTACACCTTC.

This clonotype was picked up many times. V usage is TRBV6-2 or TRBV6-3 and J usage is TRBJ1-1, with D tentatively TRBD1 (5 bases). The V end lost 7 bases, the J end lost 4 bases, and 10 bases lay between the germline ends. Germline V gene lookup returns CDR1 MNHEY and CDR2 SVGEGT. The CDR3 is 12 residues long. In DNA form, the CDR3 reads TGTGCCAGCACCCAGGGTCTCACTGAAGCTTTCTTT. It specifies CASTQGLTEAFF.

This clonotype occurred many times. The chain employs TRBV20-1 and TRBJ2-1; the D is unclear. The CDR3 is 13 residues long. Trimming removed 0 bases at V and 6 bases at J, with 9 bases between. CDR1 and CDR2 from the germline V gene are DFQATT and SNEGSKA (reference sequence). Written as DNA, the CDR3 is TGCAGTGCTAGAGAAGGGTCCCGCAATGAGCAGTTCTTC. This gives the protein CSAREGSRNEQFF.

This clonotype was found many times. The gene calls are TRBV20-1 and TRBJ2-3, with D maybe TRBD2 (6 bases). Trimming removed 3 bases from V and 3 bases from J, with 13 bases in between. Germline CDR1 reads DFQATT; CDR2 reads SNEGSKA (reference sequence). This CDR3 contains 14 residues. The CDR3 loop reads CSASGEVGTDTQYF. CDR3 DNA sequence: TGCAGTGCTAGCGGGGAGGTAGGGACAGATACGCAGTATTTT.

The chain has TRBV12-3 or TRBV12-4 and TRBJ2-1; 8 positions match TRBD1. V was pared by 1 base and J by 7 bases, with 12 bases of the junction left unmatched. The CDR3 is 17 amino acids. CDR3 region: CASSLVGGQGPGNEQFF. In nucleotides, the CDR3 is TGTGCCAGCAGTTTAGTTGGCGGACAGGGACCGGGAAATGAGCAGTTCTTC.

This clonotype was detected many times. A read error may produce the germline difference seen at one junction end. This chain's CDR3 is CASSLGTGDTEAFF. The DNA for the CDR3 is TGTGCCAGCAGCCTCGGGACAGGGGACACTGAAGCTTTCTTT. The rearrangement uses TRBV5-1 and TRBJ1-1, with 10 bases lining up with TRBD1. CDR3 length: 14 residues. The germline gives CDR1 SGHRS, CDR2 YFSETQ.

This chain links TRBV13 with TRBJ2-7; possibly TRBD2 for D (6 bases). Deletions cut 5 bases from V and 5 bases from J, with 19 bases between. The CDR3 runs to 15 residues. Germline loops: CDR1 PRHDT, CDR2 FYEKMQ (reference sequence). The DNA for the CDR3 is TGTGCCAGCAGCCCAGGCCTATCGACGGGGGACGAGCAGTACGTC. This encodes CASSPGLSTGDEQYV.

The CDR3: CASNPNRDRGSGANVLTF. The CDR3 DNA sequence: TGTGCCAGCAACCCGAACCGGGACAGGGGCTCTGGGGCCAACGTCCTGACTTTC. The chain carries TRBV6-6 and TRBJ2-6; 10 nucleotides match TRBD1. This CDR3 has 18 amino acids. V dropped 7 bases and J dropped 0; count of bases not matched to a gene: 9. Germline V gene lookup returns CDR1 MNHNY and CDR2 SVGAGI (reference sequence).

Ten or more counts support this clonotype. CDR3 in DNA: TGTGCCAGCAGCTTAGGTTTGGGAGAGCAGTTCTTC. Its protein is CASSLGLGEQFF. The chain links TRBV7-2 to TRBJ2-1; D is ambiguous. This CDR3 comprises 12 residues. The V end lost 1 base, the J end lost 10 bases, and 8 bases lay between the germline ends. Germline V gene sequence: CDR1 SGHTA, CDR2 FQGNSA.

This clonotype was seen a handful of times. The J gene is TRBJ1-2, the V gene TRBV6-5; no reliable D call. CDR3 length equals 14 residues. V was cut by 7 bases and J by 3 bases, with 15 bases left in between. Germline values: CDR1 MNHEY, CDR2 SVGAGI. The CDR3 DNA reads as TGTGCCAGCACCTACTCGGGCGAGCACTATGGCTACACCTTC. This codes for CASTYSGEHYGYTF.

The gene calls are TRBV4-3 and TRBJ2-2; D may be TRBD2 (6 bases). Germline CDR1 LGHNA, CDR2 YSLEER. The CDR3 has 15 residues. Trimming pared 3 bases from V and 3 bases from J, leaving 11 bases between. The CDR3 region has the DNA TGCGCCAGCAGCCAGATAGGAGGGCACACCGGGGAGCTGTTTTTT. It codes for CASSQIGGHTGELFF.

This CDR3 is CASSLTGTGDPEAFF. The CDR3 DNA sequence: TGTGCCAGCAGTCTTACCGGGACAGGGGACCCTGAAGCTTTCTTT. This rearrangement joins TRBV12-3 or TRBV12-4 to TRBJ1-1, with 10 bases matching TRBD1. J was trimmed by 6 bases and V by 5 bases; bases with no gene match: 9. The CDR3 has 15 amino acids.

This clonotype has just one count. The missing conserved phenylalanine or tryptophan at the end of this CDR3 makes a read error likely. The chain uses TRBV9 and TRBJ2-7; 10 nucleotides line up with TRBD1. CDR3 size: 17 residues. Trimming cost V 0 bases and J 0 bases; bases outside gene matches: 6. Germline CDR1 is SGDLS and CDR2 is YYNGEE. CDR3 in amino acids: CASSVGGTGVDSYEQYS. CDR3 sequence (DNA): TGTGCCAGCAGCGTAGGTGGGACAGGGGTCGACTCCTACGAGCAGTACTCC.

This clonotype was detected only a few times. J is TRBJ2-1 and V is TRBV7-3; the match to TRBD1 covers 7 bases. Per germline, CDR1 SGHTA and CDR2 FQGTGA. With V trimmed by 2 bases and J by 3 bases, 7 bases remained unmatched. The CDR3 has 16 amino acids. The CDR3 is CASSLQDRAVYNEQFF. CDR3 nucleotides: TGTGCCAGCAGCTTACAAGACAGGGCAGTCTACAATGAGCAGTTCTTC.

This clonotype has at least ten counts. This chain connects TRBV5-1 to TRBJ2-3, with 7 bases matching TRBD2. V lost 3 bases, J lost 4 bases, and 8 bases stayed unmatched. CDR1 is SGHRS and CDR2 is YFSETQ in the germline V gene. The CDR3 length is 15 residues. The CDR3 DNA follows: TGCGCCAGCAGCTCTTCGACCAGCGGGGCAGATACGCAGTATTTT. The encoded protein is CASSSSTSGADTQYF.

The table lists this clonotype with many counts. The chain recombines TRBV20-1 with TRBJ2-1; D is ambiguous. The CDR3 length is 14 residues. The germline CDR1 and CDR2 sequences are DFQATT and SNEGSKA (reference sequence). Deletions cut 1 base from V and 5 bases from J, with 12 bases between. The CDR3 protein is CSARAGRVHNEQFF. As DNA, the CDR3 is TGCAGTGCTAGAGCCGGTAGGGTTCACAATGAGCAGTTCTTC.

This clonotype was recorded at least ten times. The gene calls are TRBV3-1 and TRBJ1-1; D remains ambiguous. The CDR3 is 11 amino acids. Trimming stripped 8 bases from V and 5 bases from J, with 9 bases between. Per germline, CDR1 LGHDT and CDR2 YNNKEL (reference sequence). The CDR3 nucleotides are TGTGCCAGCGTTGGGGAAACTGAAGCTTTCTTT. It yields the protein CASVGETEAFF.

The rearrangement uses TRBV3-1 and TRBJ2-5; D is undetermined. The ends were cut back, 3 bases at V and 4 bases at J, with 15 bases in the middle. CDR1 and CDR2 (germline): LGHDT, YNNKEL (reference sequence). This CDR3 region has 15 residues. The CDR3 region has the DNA TGTGCCAGCAGCCAGCAACACCCTAGTAGAGAGACCCAGTACTTC. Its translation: CASSQQHPSRETQYF.

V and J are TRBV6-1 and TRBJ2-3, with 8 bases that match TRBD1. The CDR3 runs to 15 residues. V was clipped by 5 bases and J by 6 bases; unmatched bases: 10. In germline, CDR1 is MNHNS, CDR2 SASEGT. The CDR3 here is CASSRNRGRADTQYF. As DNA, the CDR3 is TGTGCCAGCAGTCGTAACAGGGGGAGAGCGGATACGCAGTATTTT.

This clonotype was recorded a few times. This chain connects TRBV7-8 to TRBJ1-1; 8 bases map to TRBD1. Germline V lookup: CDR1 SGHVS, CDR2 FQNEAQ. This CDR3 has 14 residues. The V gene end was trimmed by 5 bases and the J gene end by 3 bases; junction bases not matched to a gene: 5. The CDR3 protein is CASSPQTGDTEAFF. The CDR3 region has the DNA TGTGCCAGCAGCCCGCAGACAGGGGACACTGAAGCTTTCTTT.

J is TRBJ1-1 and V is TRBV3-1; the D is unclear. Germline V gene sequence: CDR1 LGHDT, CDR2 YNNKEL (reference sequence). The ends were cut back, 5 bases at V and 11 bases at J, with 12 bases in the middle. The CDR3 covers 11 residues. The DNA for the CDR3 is TGTGCCAGCAGCGACACGGTGGGGGCTTTCTTT. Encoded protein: CASSDTVGAFF.

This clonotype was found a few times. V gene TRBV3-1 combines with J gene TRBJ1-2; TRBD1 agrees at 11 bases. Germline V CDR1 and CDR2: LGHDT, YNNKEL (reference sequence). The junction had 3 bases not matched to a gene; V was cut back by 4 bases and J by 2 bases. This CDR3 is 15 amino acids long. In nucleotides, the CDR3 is TGTGCCAGCAGCCGGGGACAGGGGGGGAACTATGGCTACACCTTC. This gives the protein CASSRGQGGNYGYTF.

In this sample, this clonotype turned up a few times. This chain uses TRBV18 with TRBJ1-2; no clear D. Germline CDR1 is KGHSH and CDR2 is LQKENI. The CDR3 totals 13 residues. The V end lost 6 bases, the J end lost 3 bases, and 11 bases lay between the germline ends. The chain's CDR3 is CASSLLTDYGYTF. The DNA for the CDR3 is TGTGCCAGCTCCCTTTTGACTGACTATGGCTACACCTTC.

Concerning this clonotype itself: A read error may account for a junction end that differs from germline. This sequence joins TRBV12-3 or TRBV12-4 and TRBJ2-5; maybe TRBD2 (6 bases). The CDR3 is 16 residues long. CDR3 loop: CASSLDGVPGRETQYF. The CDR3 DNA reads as TGTGCCAGCAGCTTAGACGGGGTCCCTGGGAGGGAGACCCAGTACTTC.

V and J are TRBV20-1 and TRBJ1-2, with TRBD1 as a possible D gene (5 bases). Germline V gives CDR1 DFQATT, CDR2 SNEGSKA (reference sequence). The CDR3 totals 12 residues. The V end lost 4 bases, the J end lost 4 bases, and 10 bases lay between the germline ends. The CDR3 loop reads CSATGLGYGYTF. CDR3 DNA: TGCAGTGCTACAGGGTTGGGCTATGGCTACACCTTC.